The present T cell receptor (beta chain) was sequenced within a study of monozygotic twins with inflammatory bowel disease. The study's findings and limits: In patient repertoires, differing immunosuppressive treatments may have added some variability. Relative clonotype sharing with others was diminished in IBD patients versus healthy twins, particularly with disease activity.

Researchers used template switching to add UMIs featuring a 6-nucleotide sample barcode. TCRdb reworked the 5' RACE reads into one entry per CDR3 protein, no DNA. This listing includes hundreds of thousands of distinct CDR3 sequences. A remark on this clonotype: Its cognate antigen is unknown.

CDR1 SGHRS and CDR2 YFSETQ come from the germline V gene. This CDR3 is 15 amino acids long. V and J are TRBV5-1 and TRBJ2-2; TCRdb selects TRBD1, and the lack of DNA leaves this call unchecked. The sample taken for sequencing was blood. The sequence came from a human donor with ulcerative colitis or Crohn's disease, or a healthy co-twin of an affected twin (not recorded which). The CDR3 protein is CASRVAGDMAGELFF.